These 20 T cell receptor beta chains originate from one sample sequenced in a study of blood T cell repertoires in COVID-19. Generated by immunoSEQ multiplex PCR, the TCRdb table keeps only in-frame clones and is missing some. The sample lists some 140,000 clones, less than 80% occurring once. The sample consisted of peripheral blood. Every receptor here comes from a man aged 55-75 years with acute or convalescent COVID-19.

The chain joins TRBV11-2 to TRBJ2-7, with 10 bases lining up with TRBD2. The germline V gene has CDR1 SGHAT and CDR2 FQNNGV. V was clipped by 3 bases and J by 2 bases; unmatched bases: 10. The CDR3 totals 17 residues. As DNA, the CDR3 is TGTGCCAGCAGCTTTACGACTAGCGGGTCAACTCCCTACGAGCAGTACTTC. Its translation is CASSFTTSGSTPYEQYF.

The table lists this clone with a few counts. V gene TRBV4-1 combines with J gene TRBJ1-6; D perhaps matches TRBD1 (6 bases). Germline V gene lookup returns CDR1 MGHRA and CDR2 YSYEKL. V lost 3 bases and J 5 bases, leaving 17 bases between the germline ends. The CDR3 is 17 residues long. The CDR3 bases are TGCGCCAGCAGCCACGCCTTACAGGGTGTAAATAATTCACCCCTCCACTTT. The encoded protein is CASSHALQGVNNSPLHF.

This clone has a count of ten or more. V is TRBV6-2 or TRBV6-3 and J is TRBJ1-2; D ambiguous. The germline gives CDR1 MNHEY, CDR2 SVGEGT. CDR3 length equals 14 residues. V was cut by 1 base and J by 3 bases, with 9 bases left in between. CDR3 amino acids: CASSYWAGDYGYTF. The CDR3 DNA follows: TGTGCCAGCAGTTACTGGGCGGGAGACTATGGCTACACCTTC.

The chain employs TRBV27 and TRBJ1-2; TRBD1 is a possible D gene (6 bases). This CDR3 region has 13 residues. V was shortened by 2 bases and J by 4 bases, with 8 bases between the two germline ends. CDR1 MNHEY and CDR2 SMNVEV come from the germline V gene (reference sequence). The CDR3 sequence: CASSLMGAYGYTF. In DNA form, the CDR3 reads TGTGCCAGCAGTTTAATGGGGGCCTATGGCTACACCTTC.

The genes are TRBV25-1 and TRBJ1-4; 7 bases are a match to TRBD1. Trimming took 5 bases from V and 10 from J; bases not matched to a gene: 13. CDR1 and CDR2 (germline): MGHDK, SYGVNS. This CDR3 is 15 amino acids long. CDR3 coding DNA: TGTGCCAGCAGTAAGTCGAGCGGACAGGTTGGAAAACTGTTTTTT. Its translation is CASSKSSGQVGKLFF. Based on the CDR3 plus reference TRBV25-1 and TRBJ1-4, the full variable domain is EADIYQTPRYLVIGTGKKITLECSQTMGHDKMYWYQQDPGMELHLIHYSYGVNSTEKGDLSSESTVSRIRTEHFPLTLESARPSHTSQYLCASSKSSGQVGKLFFGSGTQLSVL.

This chain connects TRBV5-6 to TRBJ1-2; D is possibly TRBD1 (6 bases). This CDR3 contains 13 residues. The germline V gene has CDR1 SGHDT and CDR2 YYEEEE. V was pared by 0 bases and J by 7 bases, with 10 bases between. The CDR3 DNA reads as TGTGCCAGCAGCTTGGCAGGGGCCGGTGGCTACACCTTC. Translation gives CASSLAGAGGYTF.

This clone appeared once. The chain joins TRBV25-1 to TRBJ1-6; D unclear. The V end was cut by 6 bases, the J end by 6 bases, with 15 bases between. The CDR3 contains 15 residues. CDR1 and CDR2 from the germline V gene are MGHDK and SYGVNS. The CDR3 DNA sequence: TGTGCCAGCAGCGACCCGCGGGTAGTTAATTCACCCCTCCACTTT. Translating it yields CASSDPRVVNSPLHF.

The chain combines TRBV24-1 with TRBJ1-2; 7 bases are shared with TRBD1. Germline values: CDR1 KGHDR, CDR2 SFDVKD. V was pared by 7 bases and J by 6 bases, with 10 bases of the junction left unmatched. The CDR3 is made up of 14 amino acids. The CDR3 DNA reads TGTGCCACCAGCCAGACAGGGATTTATAATGGCTACACCTTC. Amino acids: CATSQTGIYNGYTF.

This sequence joins TRBV6-5 and TRBJ2-5, with 12 bases identical to TRBD2. Losses at the gene ends were 4 bases for V and 6 bases for J; bases not matched to a gene: 9. The CDR3 totals 16 residues. Per germline, CDR1 MNHEY and CDR2 SVGAGI. In DNA, the CDR3 is TGTGCCAGCAGTTCCTCGCGACTAGCGGGAGCGAAGACCCAGTACTTC. Translating gives CASSSSRLAGAKTQYF.

The table lists this clone with a count of one. V and J are TRBV27 and TRBJ1-5, with TRBD1 matching 8 bases. The CDR3 is 15 residues long. Trimming at V came to 3 bases and at J to 0 bases, leaving 1 base not matched to a gene. Germline V gives CDR1 MNHEY, CDR2 SMNVEV (reference sequence). CDR3 region: CASSLTGVSNQPQHF. CDR3 DNA sequence: TGTGCCAGCAGTTTGACAGGGGTTAGCAATCAGCCCCAGCATTTT.

The chain has TRBV11-1 and TRBJ1-2; TRBD1 might be the D (6 bases). The V gene's germline CDR1 is SGHAT and CDR2 FQDESV (reference sequence). The ends were cut back, 5 bases at V and 6 bases at J, with 16 bases in the middle. The CDR3 runs to 14 residues. The CDR3 loop reads CASSPRQGQNGYTF. As DNA, the CDR3 is TGTGCCAGCAGCCCAAGGCAGGGGCAAAATGGCTACACCTTC. The variable domain in full, completed from reference TRBV11-1 and TRBJ1-2, reads EAEVAQSPRYKITEKSQAVAFWCDPISGHATLYWYRQILGQGPELLVQFQDESVVDDSQLPKDRFSAERLKGVDSTLKIQPAELGDSAMYLCASSPRQGQNGYTFGSGTRLTVV.

In this sample, this clone turned up once. The V and J genes are TRBV9 and TRBJ2-5; 14 nucleotides align to TRBD2. V shed 3 bases and J 4 bases; nucleotides not matched to a gene: 2. Germline V gene lookup returns CDR1 SGDLS and CDR2 YYNGEE. The CDR3 is 15 amino acids. In nucleotides, the CDR3 is TGTGCCAGCAGCGAGGGACTAGCGGGAGTAGAGACCCAGTACTTC. Translating gives CASSEGLAGVETQYF.

The sample holds a few counts of this clone. The chain recombines TRBV9 with TRBJ2-7; TRBD2 agrees at 10 bases. CDR1 and CDR2 (germline): SGDLS, YYNGEE. V trimming: 0 bases; J trimming: 7 bases; junction bases outside the gene matches: 7. The CDR3 loop spans 15 amino acids. The CDR3 region has the DNA TGTGCCAGCAGCGTAGAGCTAGCGGGAGCTCAGGAGCAGTACTTC. The encoded protein is CASSVELAGAQEQYF.

The chain combines TRBV7-2 with TRBJ1-5, with D hard to call. Looked up from germline, CDR1 is SGHTA and CDR2 is FQGNSA. The length of the CDR3 is 14 residues. Between the trimmed V and J ends, which lost 2 bases and 3 bases, there was a span of 8 bases. The CDR3 spells CASSLFGVNQPQHF. CDR3 DNA sequence: TGTGCCAGCAGCTTATTCGGGGTCAATCAGCCCCAGCATTTT.

The gene calls are TRBV27 and TRBJ2-7, with a weak D call TRBD1 (6 bases). With 0 bases removed from V and 1 base from J, the gap between germline ends came to 10 bases. Germline V CDR1 and CDR2: MNHEY, SMNVEV (reference sequence). The CDR3 is 15 amino acids. The CDR3 here is CASSLSGTISYEQYF. CDR3 nucleotide sequence: TGTGCCAGCAGTTTATCCGGGACAATTTCCTACGAGCAGTACTTC.

V is TRBV2 and J is TRBJ1-6, with D unclear. This CDR3 region has 16 residues. Trimming cost V 6 bases and J 1 base, with 13 bases left between them. The germline V gene has CDR1 SNHLY and CDR2 FYNNEI. As DNA, the CDR3 is TGTGCCAGCAGCAATGAGGGCCGGTCCTATAATTCACCCCTCCACTTT. As protein: CASSNEGRSYNSPLHF.

V usage is TRBV20-1 and J usage is TRBJ1-6, with D hard to call. This CDR3 is 17 amino acids long. Germline lookup yields CDR1 DFQATT and CDR2 SNEGSKA (reference sequence). Trimming took 3 bases from V and 4 from J, leaving 19 bases between them. The CDR3 DNA reads TGCAGTGCTAGTTCTCTCCTGAGGGAAGGATATAATTCACCCCTCCACTTT. Encoded protein: CSASSLLREGYNSPLHF.

V is TRBV3-1 (or the pseudogene TRBV3-2) and J is TRBJ1-1; TRBD1 matches 8 bases. There are 11 residues in the CDR3. V lost 8 bases and J lost 5; bases outside the gene matches: 1. CDR1 is LGHDT and CDR2 is YNNKEL in the germline V gene (reference sequence). This chain's CDR3 is CASQGATEAFF. The CDR3 DNA is TGTGCCAGCCAGGGGGCAACTGAAGCTTTCTTT.

The chain couples TRBV2 to TRBJ1-2; TRBD1 matches at 11 bases. The CDR3 length is 14 residues. Germline CDR1 reads SNHLY; CDR2 reads FYNNEI. J was trimmed by 0 bases and V by 6 bases; bases with no gene match: 0. CDR3 protein: CASRGQGANYGYTF. The CDR3 nucleotides are TGTGCCAGCAGGGGACAGGGGGCTAACTATGGCTACACCTTC.

This clone occurred a few times. The chain joins TRBV2 to TRBJ1-6; a possible D gene is TRBD1 (6 bases). The germline gives CDR1 SNHLY, CDR2 FYNNEI. Trimming removed 6 bases at V and 7 bases at J, with 13 bases between. The CDR3 is 14 amino acids. CDR3 DNA: TGTGCCAGCAGCCCCTTGGGACAAAATTCACCCCTCCACTTT. Translated, it gives CASSPLGQNSPLHF.